These T cell receptor beta chains were read from a single sample in a study of identical twins. One entry per CDR3 protein, called by TCRdb with MiXCR from the 5' RACE reads. The data show some 300,000 distinct CDR3 sequences, 9% to 15% seen once. These data were also reused for a study on yellow fever vaccine responses in identical twins.

The sequenced material came from CD8+ T cells sorted from blood. These receptors were taken from a young woman in good health. Each CDR3 is given with its conserved first and last residue. D genes are given only for firm matches. Clone size is given for some rows only: seen once, a few or many times, or a class if the clone is expanded.

abundance	v_gene	j_gene	len	d_gene	CDR3aa	CDR3nt
-	TRBV12-3/TRBV12-4	TRBJ1-2	13	-	CASSLSSGHGYTF	TGTGCCAGCAGTTTAAGTTCAGGGCATGGCTACACCTTC
-	TRBV19	TRBJ1-2	14	-	CASTHPGAQGGYTF	TGTGCCAGTACTCATCCTGGGGCCCAGGGGGGCTACACCTTC
few	TRBV4-1	TRBJ2-4	14	-	CASSQAGQKNIQYF	TGCGCCAGCAGCCAAGCGGGACAAAAAAACATTCAGTACTTC
few	TRBV20-1	TRBJ2-5	14	-	CSARSGEWVETQYF	TGCAGTGCTAGGTCGGGGGAGTGGGTAGAGACCCAGTACTTC
few	TRBV11-2	TRBJ2-5	14	-	CASSLEVGQETQYF	TGTGCCAGCAGCTTAGAAGTAGGTCAAGAGACCCAGTACTTC
-	TRBV20-1	TRBJ2-7	14	TRBD2	CSARIGLADNEQYF	TGCAGTGCTAGGATAGGACTAGCGGACAACGAGCAGTACTTC
-	TRBV29-1	TRBJ2-3	14	-	CSVEVGIADVTQYF	TGCAGCGTTGAAGTGGGGATAGCCGATGTAACGCAGTATTTT
few	TRBV7-9	TRBJ2-3	16	-	CASSLGGGTGTDTQYF	TGTGCCAGCAGCTTAGGAGGCGGGACGGGCACAGATACGCAGTATTTT
-	TRBV12-3/TRBV12-4	TRBJ1-1	13	-	CASSLERSTEAFF	TGTGCCAGCAGTCTTGAACGGTCCACTGAAGCTTTCTTT
-	TRBV29-1	TRBJ2-1	15	TRBD2	CSAESGTSGYNEQFF	TGCAGCGCCGAATCCGGGACTAGCGGGTACAATGAGCAGTTCTTC